The 26 T cell receptor beta chains given below trace back to one sample, sequenced in a study of T cell repertoires in cytomegalovirus infection. MiXCR, run by TCRdb on the reads, gives a single entry per CDR3 protein. The data show approximately 250,000 distinct CDR3 sequences, about 5.9% seen once. What was sequenced was PBMCs. The receptors originated from a human donor in good health (CMV status not recorded). Some clones in this sample may be carry-over from other donors' samples.

This clonotype was counted many times. V and J are TRBV7-9 and TRBJ1-2; 7 nucleotides line up with TRBD1. CDR3 length equals 16 residues. Unmatched junction bases numbered 12, after V lost 1 base and J lost 7 bases. CDR1 SEHNR and CDR2 FQNEAQ come from the germline V gene (reference sequence). The DNA for the CDR3 is TGTGCCAGCAGCTTAGTAAGTCGGGACAGACCTGTTGGCTACACCTTC. This sequence encodes CASSLVSRDRPVGYTF.

This clonotype was recorded at least ten times. J is TRBJ1-1 and V is TRBV7-3, with 9 bases aligning to TRBD1. The CDR3 sequence is 14 residues long. The V gene's germline CDR1 is SGHTA and CDR2 FQGTGA. V trimming: 5 bases; J trimming: 7 bases; junction bases outside the gene matches: 8. CDR3 amino acids: CASSRGQGRGEAFF. The DNA of the CDR3 is TGTGCCAGCAGCCGTGGACAGGGGAGAGGTGAAGCTTTCTTT.

This clonotype occurred many times. J is TRBJ1-3 and V is TRBV7-9; no clear D. Germline V lookup: CDR1 SEHNR, CDR2 FQNEAQ (reference sequence). The CDR3 consists of 15 residues. V dropped 1 base and J dropped 1 base, with 8 bases sitting between them. The DNA of the CDR3 is TGTGCCAGCAGCTTAGTCAGGCGATCTGGAAACACCATATATTTT. This codes for CASSLVRRSGNTIYF.

The table lists this clonotype with many counts. The rearrangement links TRBV6-6 to TRBJ2-7, with D unresolved. The germline V gene encodes CDR1 MNHNY and CDR2 SVGAGI (reference sequence). The germline V and J ends were trimmed by 4 bases and 7 bases, with 11 bases remaining between them. CDR3 length equals 12 residues. The CDR3 nucleotides are TGTGCCAGCAGTTGGGTAGGTGGGGAGCAGTACTTC. This sequence encodes CASSWVGGEQYF.

This clonotype was counted ten times or more. The chain combines TRBV6-2 or TRBV6-3 with TRBJ2-2, with 10 bases identical to TRBD1. V lost 5 bases and J lost 8; bases outside the gene matches: 11. This CDR3 has 16 amino acids. Germline values: CDR1 MNHEY, CDR2 SVGEGT. CDR3 region: CASSGRQGARAGELFF. The CDR3 region has the DNA TGTGCCAGCAGTGGCAGACAGGGGGCGAGGGCAGGGGAGCTGTTTTTT.

The chain couples TRBV12-3 or TRBV12-4 to TRBJ1-1, with TRBD1 as a possible D gene (6 bases). This CDR3 has 17 residues. V was trimmed by 1 base and J by 0 bases, leaving 15 bases between them. The CDR3 DNA sequence: TGTGCCAGCAGTTTAGTCGCGCTTGCAGGGGTGAACACTGAAGCTTTCTTT. Protein product: CASSLVALAGVNTEAFF.

Ten or more counts support this clonotype. The chain has TRBV6-2 or TRBV6-3 and TRBJ1-2; no reliable D call. V was cut by 4 bases and J by 3 bases, with 15 bases left in between. The CDR3 is 15 residues long. Germline CDR1 reads MNHEY; CDR2 reads SVGEGT. The CDR3 nucleotides are TGTGCCAGCAGTTCCCCGGGCGCTTCTCACTATGGCTACACCTTC. It specifies CASSSPGASHYGYTF.

The rearrangement joins TRBV5-1 to TRBJ2-7, with D uncertain. The V and J ends lost 0 bases and 10 bases respectively, with 14 bases between them. From germline, CDR1 is SGHRS and CDR2 YFSETQ. This CDR3 contains 13 residues. The CDR3 DNA follows: TGCGCCAGCAGCTTGGCCGAGCTACAGCCACAGTACTTC. Protein: CASSLAELQPQYF. The full variable domain, in which reference TRBV5-1 and TRBJ2-7 provide the parts outside the CDR3, is KAGVTQTPRYLIKTRGQQVTLSCSPISGHRSVSWYQQTPGQGLQFLFEYFSETQRNKGNFPGRFSGRQFSNSRSEMNVSTLELGDSALYLCASSLAELQPQYFGPGTRLTVT.

This clonotype was seen at least ten times. The chain has TRBV2 and TRBJ2-6; D is uncertain. With 8 bases removed from V and 0 bases from J, the gap between germline ends came to 8 bases. Germline V gene sequence: CDR1 SNHLY, CDR2 FYNNEI. The CDR3 is 14 residues long. Here the CDR3 reads CASLARSGANVLTF. CDR3 nucleotides: TGTGCCAGCTTAGCACGCTCTGGGGCCAACGTCCTGACTTTC.

This clonotype occurred many times. V usage is TRBV20-1 and J usage is TRBJ1-1; tentative D call: TRBD1 (6 bases). The germline gives CDR1 DFQATT, CDR2 SNEGSKA (reference sequence). The CDR3 is 15 residues long. Trimming removed 3 bases at V and 5 bases at J, with 19 bases between. CDR3 sequence: CSARHPYRAGTEAFF. The CDR3 bases are TGCAGTGCTAGGCACCCCTACAGGGCTGGGACTGAAGCTTTCTTT.

This clonotype has only a few counts. The chain joins TRBV5-1 to TRBJ2-6; 14 bases agree with TRBD2. V shed 4 bases, J shed 0 bases, and the junction held 3 bases outside the gene matches. Germline V gene lookup returns CDR1 SGHRS and CDR2 YFSETQ. CDR3 length: 18 residues. CDR3 bases: TGCGCCAGCAGCACTGGACTAGCGGGGGGCTCTGGGGCCAACGTCCTGACTTTC. Its protein product is CASSTGLAGGSGANVLTF.

This clonotype was counted only a few times. This rearrangement joins TRBV30 to TRBJ1-1, with 11 bases aligning to TRBD1. The junction had 8 bases not matched to a gene; V was cut back by 0 bases and J by 5 bases. Per the germline V gene, CDR1 is GTSNPN and CDR2 is SVGIG (reference sequence). This CDR3 comprises 16 residues. The CDR3 loop is CAWSVRGQGVRTEAFF. Here the CDR3 DNA reads TGTGCCTGGAGTGTACGGGGACAGGGGGTACGGACTGAAGCTTTCTTT.

CDR3 DNA: TGCGCCAGCAGCGTACAGTCCTCGAAGAATTCACCCCTCCACTTT. It codes for CASSVQSSKNSPLHF. This chain links TRBV5-1 with TRBJ1-6, with D uncertain. The CDR3 contains 15 residues. Trimming took 4 bases from V and 7 from J, leaving 15 bases between them. CDR1 is SGHRS and CDR2 is YFSETQ in the germline V gene.

This clonotype was seen ten or more times. The V gene is TRBV6-6, the J gene TRBJ2-5; D tentatively fits TRBD1 or TRBD2 (5 bases each). CDR1 and CDR2 (germline): MNHNY, SVGAGI (reference sequence). The CDR3 contains 15 residues. Deletions cut 4 bases from V and 2 bases from J, with 14 bases between. This CDR3 is CASSSTDYYQETQYF. The CDR3, as DNA: TGTGCCAGCAGTTCGACAGACTACTATCAAGAGACCCAGTACTTC.

In its sample, this clonotype was seen many times. The chain links TRBV5-8 to TRBJ2-1; D is possibly TRBD1 or TRBD2 (6 bases each). This CDR3 is built from 14 residues. In germline, CDR1 is SGHTS, CDR2 YDEGEE. V was trimmed by 6 bases and J by 11 bases, leaving 21 bases between them. Here the CDR3 reads CASTTEGGQGKQFF. In DNA, the CDR3 is TGTGCCAGCACCACCGAGGGGGGCCAGGGCAAGCAGTTCTTC.

This clonotype was detected many times. The genes are TRBV28 and TRBJ2-3; the match to TRBD2 covers 15 bases. Germline V CDR1 and CDR2: MDHEN, SYDVKM. J lost 5 bases, V lost 6 bases, and 3 bases had no gene match. The CDR3 is 15 residues long. DNA of the CDR3: TGTGCCAGCAGCGGGACTAGCGGGGGGCGAGATACGCAGTATTTT. This translates into CASSGTSGGRDTQYF.

This clonotype was seen many times. The CDR3 DNA is TGCAGCGCTGACCAGGCGGGGAGCTCCTACAATGAGCAGTTCTTC. Its translation: CSADQAGSSYNEQFF. The chain combines TRBV29-1 with TRBJ2-1, with a tentative D call TRBD2 (6 bases). Germline CDR1 SQVTM, CDR2 ANQGSEA. V lost 7 bases and J lost 0, with 16 bases in between. The CDR3 spans 15 residues.

This clonotype was detected ten times or more. The chain carries TRBV20-1 and TRBJ2-2, with 9 bases that match TRBD1. CDR1 and CDR2 (germline): DFQATT, SNEGSKA (reference sequence). V shed 0 bases and J 7 bases; nucleotides not matched to a gene: 9. There are 16 residues in the CDR3. The CDR3 bases are TGCAGTGCTAGAGATCAAATGGGACAGGGTTACGGGGAGCTGTTTTTT. Translated, it gives CSARDQMGQGYGELFF.

This clonotype has a count of ten or more. The V call is TRBV5-1, the J call TRBJ1-2; the match to TRBD1 covers 7 bases. This CDR3 region has 13 residues. V lost 2 bases and J lost 3; bases outside the gene matches: 1. Germline V lookup: CDR1 SGHRS, CDR2 YFSETQ. CDR3 nucleotides: TGCGCCAGCAGCTTAGGGACAGACTATGGCTACACCTTC. Residues: CASSLGTDYGYTF.

This clonotype was counted many times. The rearrangement joins TRBV29-1 to TRBJ2-3; tentatively, D is TRBD1 or TRBD2 (5 bases each). The CDR3 spans 11 residues. V gave up 7 bases and J gave up 4 bases, with 9 bases separating them. Per the germline V gene, CDR1 is SQVTM and CDR2 is ANQGSEA. The CDR3 is CSARGPDTQYF. CDR3 nucleotide sequence: TGCAGCGCTAGGGGACCAGATACGCAGTATTTT.

This clonotype has ten or more counts. The chain joins TRBV10-1 to TRBJ2-2; D uncertain. Trimming cost V 2 bases and J 6 bases, with 16 bases left between them. This CDR3 contains 16 residues. Germline assignment: CDR1 WNHNN and CDR2 SYGVQD (reference sequence). Here the CDR3 DNA reads TGCGCCAGCAGTGAGGTCGGCTCGCTTTTGGCCGGGGAGCTGTTTTTT. Its protein product is CASSEVGSLLAGELFF.

This clonotype has ten or more counts. The rearrangement joins TRBV2 to TRBJ1-6; no clear D. V lost 4 bases, J lost 7 bases, and 11 bases lay in between. The CDR3 covers 14 residues. Germline assignment: CDR1 SNHLY and CDR2 FYNNEI. The CDR3 DNA is TGTGCCAGCAGTGGGAGTCTGACAAATTCACCCCTCCACTTT. This encodes CASSGSLTNSPLHF.

This clonotype was counted a few times. V and J are TRBV29-1 and TRBJ2-1; D uncertain. The germline CDR1 and CDR2 sequences are SQVTM and ANQGSEA. Trimming took off 6 bases at V and 6 bases at J, with 12 bases between the two ends. The CDR3 is 12 residues long. The CDR3 bases are TGCAGCGTCCTTATCCCTAGCAATGAGCAGTTCTTC. The encoded protein is CSVLIPSNEQFF.

This clonotype was seen at least ten times. The chain couples TRBV11-3 to TRBJ2-2, with TRBD1 as a possible D gene (5 bases). In germline, CDR1 is SGHNT, CDR2 YENEEA. Deletions cut 2 bases from V and 9 bases from J, with 10 bases between. This CDR3 is 13 amino acids long. This CDR3 is CASSLRGGRELFF. The DNA of the CDR3 is TGTGCCAGCAGCTTAAGGGGCGGACGGGAGCTGTTTTTT.

The table lists this clonotype with a few counts. The chain has TRBV2 and TRBJ1-5; TRBD1 might be the D (5 bases). The CDR3 loop spans 15 amino acids. Germline V gene sequence: CDR1 SNHLY, CDR2 FYNNEI. V was trimmed by 6 bases and J by 9 bases, leaving 21 bases between them. CDR3 coding DNA: TGTGCCAGCAGCGGAGCCGAACAGGTTTATCGGCCCCAGCATTTT. Protein: CASSGAEQVYRPQHF.

This clonotype was counted many times. The chain couples TRBV7-3 to TRBJ1-1, with a possible D match to TRBD1 (6 bases). Germline V gene sequence: CDR1 SGHTA, CDR2 FQGTGA. V was clipped by 5 bases and J by 1 base, with 14 bases between them. CDR3 size: 15 residues. DNA for the CDR3: TGTGCCAGCAGCCCAAGGGGGGGAAGGAACACTGAAGCTTTCTTT. It codes for CASSPRGGRNTEAFF.